These T cell receptor beta chains were read from a single sample in a study of blood T cell repertoires in COVID-19. Assay used: immunoSEQ multiplex PCR; TCRdb lists only in-frame clones, some missing. The sample consists of roughly 180,000 clones, roughly 85% of them appearing once. The sample consisted of peripheral blood. These receptors were taken from a woman in her forties or fifties with COVID-19, enrolled during active disease. Both conserved end residues are part of each CDR3. Fields, in order: clone size, V gene, J gene, D gene, CDR3 protein, CDR3 DNA. The D gene is left open where the match is weak. Size tells how often a clone was seen (once, few, many) or the class of an expanded clone, and some rows leave it out.

clone_size: NA; v_call: TRBV5-4; j_call: TRBJ1-1; d_call: NA; cdr3_aa: CASTRQAGNTEAFF; cdr3_nt: TGTGCCAGCACCAGGCAGGCGGGGAACACTGAAGCTTTCTTT
clone_size: NA; v_call: TRBV9; j_call: TRBJ2-3; d_call: TRBD1; cdr3_aa: CASSPGTGLDTDTQYF; cdr3_nt: TGTGCCAGCAGTCCCGGGACAGGTTTGGACACAGATACGCAGTATTTT
clone_size: NA; v_call: TRBV21-1; j_call: TRBJ1-1; d_call: NA; cdr3_aa: CASSKEIQGALTTEAFF; cdr3_nt: TGTGCCAGCAGCAAAGAGATACAGGGGGCGCTCACCACTGAAGCTTTCTTT
clone_size: NA; v_call: TRBV7-2; j_call: TRBJ2-3; d_call: NA; cdr3_aa: CASSLPGWGPGTDTQYF; cdr3_nt: TGTGCCAGCAGCTTACCGGGATGGGGGCCTGGGACAGATACGCAGTATTTT
clone_size: NA; v_call: TRBV3-1/TRBV3-2; j_call: TRBJ2-1; d_call: TRBD1; cdr3_aa: CASSQGQGRPSYNEQFF; cdr3_nt: TGTGCCAGCAGCCAAGGACAGGGGCGTCCCTCCTACAATGAGCAGTTCTTC
clone_size: NA; v_call: TRBV6-2/TRBV6-3; j_call: TRBJ2-1; d_call: TRBD2; cdr3_aa: CASSYSIGMRGAYNEQFF; cdr3_nt: TGTGCCAGCAGTTACTCGATCGGTATGCGGGGGGCCTACAATGAGCAGTTCTTC
clone_size: NA; v_call: TRBV9; j_call: TRBJ1-5; d_call: NA; cdr3_aa: CASSAQGNGNQPQHF; cdr3_nt: TGTGCCAGCAGCGCCCAGGGAAACGGCAATCAGCCCCAGCATTTT
clone_size: NA; v_call: TRBV5-1; j_call: TRBJ1-2; d_call: NA; cdr3_aa: CASSQAGLYGYTF; cdr3_nt: TGCGCCAGCAGCCAGGCCGGACTATATGGCTACACCTTC
clone_size: NA; v_call: TRBV27; j_call: TRBJ2-1; d_call: NA; cdr3_aa: CASSLLTASSYNEQFF; cdr3_nt: TGTGCCAGCAGTTTACTGACAGCAAGCTCCTACAATGAGCAGTTCTTC
clone_size: NA; v_call: TRBV12-2; j_call: TRBJ1-6; d_call: NA; cdr3_aa: CASRTGQGDRSQCNSPLHF; cdr3_nt: TGTGCAAGTCGCACGGGACAGGGAGATCGCAGCCAGTGTAATTCACCCCTCCACTTT
clone_size: NA; v_call: TRBV10-3; j_call: TRBJ2-1; d_call: NA; cdr3_aa: CAISASAEAEQFF; cdr3_nt: TGTGCCATCAGTGCCTCTGCGGAGGCTGAGCAGTTCTTC
clone_size: NA; v_call: TRBV28; j_call: TRBJ2-5; d_call: TRBD2; cdr3_aa: CASSFGSAGGQETQYF; cdr3_nt: TGTGCCAGCAGTTTCGGGTCAGCGGGGGGGCAAGAGACCCAGTACTTC
clone_size: few; v_call: TRBV2; j_call: TRBJ2-3; d_call: TRBD2; cdr3_aa: CAQEAGDDTQYF; cdr3_nt: TGTGCCCAGGAAGCGGGAGATGATACGCAGTATTTT
clone_size: NA; v_call: TRBV10-3; j_call: TRBJ2-7; d_call: NA; cdr3_aa: CAVRDTTYEQYF; cdr3_nt: TGTGCCGTCCGGGACACCACCTACGAGCAGTACTTC
clone_size: NA; v_call: TRBV4-1; j_call: TRBJ2-3; d_call: NA; cdr3_aa: CASSQGGGDTQYF; cdr3_nt: TGCGCCAGCAGCCAAGGGGGAGGTGATACGCAGTATTTT
clone_size: NA; v_call: TRBV15; j_call: TRBJ1-6; d_call: NA; cdr3_aa: CATSRDSYNSPLHF; cdr3_nt: TGTGCCACCAGCAGGGACAGCTATAATTCACCCCTCCACTTT
clone_size: NA; v_call: TRBV5-8; j_call: TRBJ1-1; d_call: NA; cdr3_aa: CASSPGPPRDTEAFF; cdr3_nt: TGTGCCAGCAGCCCAGGGCCCCCTCGGGACACTGAAGCTTTCTTT